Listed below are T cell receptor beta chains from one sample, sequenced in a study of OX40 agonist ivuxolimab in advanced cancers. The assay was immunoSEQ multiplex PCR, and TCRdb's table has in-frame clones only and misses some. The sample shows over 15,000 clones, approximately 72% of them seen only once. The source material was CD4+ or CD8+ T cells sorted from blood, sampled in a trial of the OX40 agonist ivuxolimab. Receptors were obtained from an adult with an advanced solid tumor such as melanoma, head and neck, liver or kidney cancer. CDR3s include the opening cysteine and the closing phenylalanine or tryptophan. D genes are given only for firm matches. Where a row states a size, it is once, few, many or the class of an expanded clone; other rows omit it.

CDR3 DNA: TGTGCCAGCAGCTCCTCCAGGGGAGACTATGGCTACACCTTC
CDR3 protein: CASSSSRGDYGYTF
D gene: -
J gene: TRBJ1-2
V gene: TRBV9
clone size: -

CDR3 DNA: TGTGCCAGCATACTAACGAATGAGCAGTTCTTC
CDR3 protein: CASILTNEQFF
D gene: -
J gene: TRBJ2-1
V gene: TRBV7-8
clone size: -

CDR3 DNA: TGTGCCAGCAGTGCGTCGGGACAGTCCCTCTACAATGAGCAGTTCTTC
CDR3 protein: CASSASGQSLYNEQFF
D gene: TRBD1
J gene: TRBJ2-1
V gene: TRBV2
clone size: -

CDR3 DNA: TGTGCCAGCAGTTACGGGGACGGGTCTGGGGCCAACGTCCTGACTTTC
CDR3 protein: CASSYGDGSGANVLTF
D gene: -
J gene: TRBJ2-6
V gene: TRBV6-9
clone size: -

CDR3 DNA: TGTGCCAGCAGCTCCGAAGCGGGGGGGCCTTACGAGCAGTACTTC
CDR3 protein: CASSSEAGGPYEQYF
D gene: TRBD2
J gene: TRBJ2-7
V gene: TRBV7-9
clone size: -

CDR3 DNA: TGCGCCAGCAGCCAAGGGGTCGGCAGGGCTCAGCCCCAGCATTTT
CDR3 protein: CASSQGVGRAQPQHF
D gene: -
J gene: TRBJ1-5
V gene: TRBV4-1
clone size: -

CDR3 DNA: TGTGCCTGGACTCCAGGGGGCCGCACTGAAGCTTTCTTT
CDR3 protein: CAWTPGGRTEAFF
D gene: TRBD1
J gene: TRBJ1-1
V gene: TRBV30
clone size: -

CDR3 DNA: TGCAGCGTTGTTAAAGGCACCGGGGAGCTGTTTTTT
CDR3 protein: CSVVKGTGELFF
D gene: -
J gene: TRBJ2-2
V gene: TRBV29-1
clone size: medium-sized

CDR3 DNA: TGTGCCAGCAGCTTTAGCTCCTGGGAGCAGTACTTC
CDR3 protein: CASSFSSWEQYF
D gene: -
J gene: TRBJ2-7
V gene: TRBV11-2
clone size: -

CDR3 DNA: TGTGCCTGGAACCCGACAGGGGCAGGTTCACCCCTCCACTTT
CDR3 protein: CAWNPTGAGSPLHF
D gene: TRBD1
J gene: TRBJ1-6
V gene: TRBV30
clone size: -